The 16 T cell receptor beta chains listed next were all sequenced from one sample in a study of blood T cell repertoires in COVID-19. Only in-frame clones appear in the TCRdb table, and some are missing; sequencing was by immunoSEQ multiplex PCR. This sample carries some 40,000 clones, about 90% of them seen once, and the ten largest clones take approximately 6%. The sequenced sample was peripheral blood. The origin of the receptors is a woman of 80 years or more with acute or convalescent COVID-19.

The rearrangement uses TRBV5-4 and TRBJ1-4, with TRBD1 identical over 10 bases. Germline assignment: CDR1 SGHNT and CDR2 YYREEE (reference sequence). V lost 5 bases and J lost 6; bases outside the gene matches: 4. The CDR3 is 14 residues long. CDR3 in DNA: TGTGCCAGCAGTTCCGGGACAGGGGATGAAAAACTGTTTTTT. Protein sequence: CASSSGTGDEKLFF.

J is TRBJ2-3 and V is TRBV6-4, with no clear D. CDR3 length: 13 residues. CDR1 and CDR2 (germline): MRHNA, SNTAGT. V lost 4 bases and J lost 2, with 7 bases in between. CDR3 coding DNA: TGTGCCAGCAGTGCCTACTACACAGATACGCAGTATTTT. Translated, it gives CASSAYYTDTQYF.

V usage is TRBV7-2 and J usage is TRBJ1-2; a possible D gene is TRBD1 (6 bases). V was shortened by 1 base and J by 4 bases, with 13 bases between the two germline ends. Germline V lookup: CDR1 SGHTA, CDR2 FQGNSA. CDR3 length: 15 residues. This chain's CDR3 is CASSLGRQVPYGYTF. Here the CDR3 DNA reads TGTGCCAGCAGCTTAGGGCGACAGGTACCCTATGGCTACACCTTC.

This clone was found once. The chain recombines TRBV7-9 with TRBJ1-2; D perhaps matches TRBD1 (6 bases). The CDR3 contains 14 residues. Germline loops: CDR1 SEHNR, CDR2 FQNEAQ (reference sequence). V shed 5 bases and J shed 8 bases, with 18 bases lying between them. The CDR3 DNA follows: TGTGCCAGCAGCCCAAATCCGACAGGCGACGGCTACACCTTC. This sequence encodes CASSPNPTGDGYTF. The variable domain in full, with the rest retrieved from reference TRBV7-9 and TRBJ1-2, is DTGVSQNPRHKITKRGQNVTFRCDPISEHNRLYWYRQTLGQGPEFLTYFQNEAQLEKSRLLSDRFSAERPKGSFSTLEIQRTEQGDSAMYLCASSPNPTGDGYTFGSGTRLTVV.

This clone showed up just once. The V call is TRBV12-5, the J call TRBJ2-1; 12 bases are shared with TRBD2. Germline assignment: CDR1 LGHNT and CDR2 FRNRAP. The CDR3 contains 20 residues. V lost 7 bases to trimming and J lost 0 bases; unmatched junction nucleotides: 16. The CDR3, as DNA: TGTGCTAGTGCCCCGTATATGACTAGCGGGGGCTGGAGCTCCTACAATGAGCAGTTCTTC. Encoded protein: CASAPYMTSGGWSSYNEQFF.

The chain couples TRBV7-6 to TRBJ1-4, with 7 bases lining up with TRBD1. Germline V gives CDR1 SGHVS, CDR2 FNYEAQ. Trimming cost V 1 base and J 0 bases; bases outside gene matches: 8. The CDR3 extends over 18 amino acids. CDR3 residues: CASSLGPGQRTTNEKLFF. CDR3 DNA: TGTGCCAGCAGCTTAGGACCGGGACAGAGAACAACTAATGAAAAACTGTTTTTT.

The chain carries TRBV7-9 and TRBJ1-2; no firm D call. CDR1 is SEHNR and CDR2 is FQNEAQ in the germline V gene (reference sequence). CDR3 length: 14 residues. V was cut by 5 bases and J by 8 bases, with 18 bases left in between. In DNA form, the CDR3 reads TGTGCCAGCAGCCTACTAGGCGGGTATCGCGGCTACACCTTC. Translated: CASSLLGGYRGYTF.

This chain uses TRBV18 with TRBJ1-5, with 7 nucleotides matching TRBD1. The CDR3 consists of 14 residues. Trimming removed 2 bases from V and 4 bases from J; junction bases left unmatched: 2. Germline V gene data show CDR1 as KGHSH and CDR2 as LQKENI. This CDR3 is CASSPETGNQPQHF. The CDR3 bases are TGTGCCAGCTCACCAGAGACAGGGAATCAGCCCCAGCATTTT.

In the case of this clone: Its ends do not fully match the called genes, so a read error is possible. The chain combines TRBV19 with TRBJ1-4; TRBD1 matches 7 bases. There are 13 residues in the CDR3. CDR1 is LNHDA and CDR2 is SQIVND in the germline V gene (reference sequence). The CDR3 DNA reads TGTGCCAGTAGGGACAGGCATGGTCCTACGCCCGCCTTT. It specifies CASRDRHGPTPAF.

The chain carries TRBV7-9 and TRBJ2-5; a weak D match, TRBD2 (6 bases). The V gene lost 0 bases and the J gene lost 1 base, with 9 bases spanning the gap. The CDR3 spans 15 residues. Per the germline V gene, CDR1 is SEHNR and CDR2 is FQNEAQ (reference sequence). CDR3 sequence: CASSLAEGFQETQYF. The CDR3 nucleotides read TGTGCCAGCAGCTTAGCGGAGGGGTTCCAAGAGACCCAGTACTTC.

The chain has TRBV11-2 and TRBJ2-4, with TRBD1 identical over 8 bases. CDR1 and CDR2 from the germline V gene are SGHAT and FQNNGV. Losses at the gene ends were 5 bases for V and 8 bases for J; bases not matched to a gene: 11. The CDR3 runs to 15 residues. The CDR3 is CASSPRTGQLDIQYF. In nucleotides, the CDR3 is TGTGCCAGCAGCCCGCGGACAGGGCAGTTGGACATTCAGTACTTC. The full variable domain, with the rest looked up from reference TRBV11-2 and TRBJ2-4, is EAGVAQSPRYKIIEKRQSVAFWCNPISGHATLYWYQQILGQGPKLLIQFQNNGVVDDSQLPKDRFSAERLKGVDSTLKIQPAKLEDSAVYLCASSPRTGQLDIQYFGAGTRLSVL.

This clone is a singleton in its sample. The CDR3 sequence is CASSYSSFYEQYF. CDR3 DNA sequence: TGTGCCAGCAGTTACTCTAGCTTCTACGAGCAGTACTTC. The V gene is TRBV6-6, the J gene TRBJ2-7; D is uncertain. V lost 0 bases to trimming and J lost 3 bases, with 6 bases between them. CDR3 length: 13 amino acids. Germline V gene sequence: CDR1 MNHNY, CDR2 SVGAGI (reference sequence).

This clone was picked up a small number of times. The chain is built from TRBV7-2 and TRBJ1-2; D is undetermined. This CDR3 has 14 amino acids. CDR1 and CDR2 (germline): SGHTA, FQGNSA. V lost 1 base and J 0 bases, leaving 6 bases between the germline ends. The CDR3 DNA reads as TGTGCCAGCAGCTTAGGGCCAGCTAACTATGGCTACACCTTC. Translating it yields CASSLGPANYGYTF.

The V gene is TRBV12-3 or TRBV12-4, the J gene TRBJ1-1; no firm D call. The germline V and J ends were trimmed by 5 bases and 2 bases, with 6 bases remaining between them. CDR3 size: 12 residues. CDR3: CASSPQNTEAFF. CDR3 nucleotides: TGTGCCAGCAGTCCACAAAACACTGAAGCTTTCTTT.

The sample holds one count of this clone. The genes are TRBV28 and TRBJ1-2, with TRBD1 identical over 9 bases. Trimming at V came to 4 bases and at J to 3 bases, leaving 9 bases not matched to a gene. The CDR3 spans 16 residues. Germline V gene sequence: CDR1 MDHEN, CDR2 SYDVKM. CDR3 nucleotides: TGTGCCAGCAGTTCCCCCGGGACAGGGACTTACTATGGCTACACCTTC. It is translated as CASSSPGTGTYYGYTF.

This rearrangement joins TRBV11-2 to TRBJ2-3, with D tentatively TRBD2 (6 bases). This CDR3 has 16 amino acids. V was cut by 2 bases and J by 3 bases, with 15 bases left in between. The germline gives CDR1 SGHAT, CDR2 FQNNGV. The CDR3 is CASSLYGGAGTDTQYF. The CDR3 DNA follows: TGTGCCAGCAGCTTATACGGCGGGGCGGGTACAGATACGCAGTATTTT.